This T cell receptor (beta chain) was retrieved from a study of response to subunit inactivated influenza vaccine. Study findings and constraints: Every seasonal influenza vaccination brings in few new T cells, the authors suggested.

Each CDR3 protein is one row after TCRdb ran MiXCR on the RT-PCR reads. This sample has about 620,000 distinct CDR3 sequences, with over 9.5% found just once. Concerning this clonotype itself: What it recognizes is unknown.

CDR1 and CDR2 from the germline V gene are SGHDN and FVKESK. The V end was cut by 3 bases, the J end by 3 bases, with 12 bases between. This CDR3 comprises 15 residues. The V gene is TRBV14, the J gene TRBJ2-1, with D tentatively TRBD2 (6 bases). This TCR came from a man aged 45 to 65 who received an inactivated influenza vaccine. The specimen was PBMCs from blood, collected on the day of vaccination. The DNA of the CDR3 is TGTGCCAGCAGCCACCTGGGGGGAATCTACAATGAGCAGTTCTTC. It encodes CASSHLGGIYNEQFF.